This is a list of T cell receptor beta chains from one sample in a study of T-cell memory formation after mild COVID-19. Each CDR3 protein is one row after TCRdb ran MiXCR on the 5' RACE reads. The data contain 580,000 or so distinct CDR3 sequences, approximately 15% of them singletons. The specimen sequenced was PBMCs or a T cell subset sorted from them (not recorded which). These receptors originate from an adult woman who had mild COVID-19 (a few samples of this study predate the infection). Cell type and time point are not known. Both conserved end residues are part of each CDR3. D genes are given only for firm matches. Some rows mark clone size as missing; the rest say once, few, many or name a class of expanded clone.

TRBJ2-1 TRBV5-5 NA few CASSPYTTNEQFF TGTGCCAGCAGCCCCTATACAACCAATGAGCAGTTCTTC
TRBJ1-2 TRBV24-1 NA NA CATSDAGTEWGYTF TGTGCCACCAGTGATGCCGGGACGGAGTGGGGCTACACCTTC
TRBJ1-4 TRBV12-3/TRBV12-4 TRBD1 few CASTPGGGPKKLFF TGTGCCAGCACTCCAGGGGGGGGACCGAAGAAACTGTTTTTT
TRBJ1-4 TRBV7-2 NA NA CASSYPEGGLGPGKLFF TGTGCCAGCAGCTACCCTGAGGGGGGGCTTGGACCGGGGAAACTGTTTTTT
TRBJ2-1 TRBV4-3 NA few CASSQDATGRTYLGNNEQFF TGCGCCAGCAGCCAAGATGCCACAGGGAGAACCTATCTCGGAAACAATGAGCAGTTCTTC
TRBJ2-1 TRBV4-3 NA few CASSQGISSRKQFF TGCGCCAGCAGCCAAGGTATTTCAAGTCGGAAGCAGTTCTTC
TRBJ2-5 TRBV5-1 TRBD2 NA CASSPGTKYQETQYF TGCGCCAGCAGCCCCGGGACTAAGTACCAAGAGACCCAGTACTTC
TRBJ2-1 TRBV7-3 NA NA CASSLRGVDYNEQFF TGTGCCAGCAGCTTAAGAGGGGTCGACTACAATGAGCAGTTCTTC
TRBJ1-1 TRBV5-1 TRBD1 many CASSLAGQSNTEAFF TGTGCCAGCAGCTTAGCGGGACAGTCAAACACTGAAGCTTTCTTT
TRBJ2-2 TRBV21-1 NA few CASSKITSGRKGTGELFF TGTGCCAGCAGCAAAATCACTAGCGGCAGGAAGGGGACCGGGGAGCTGTTTTTT
TRBJ2-2 TRBV9 TRBD2 many CASSVEPSGGLSGELFF TGTGCCAGCAGCGTAGAGCCTAGCGGGGGGCTGAGCGGGGAGCTGTTTTTT
TRBJ1-1 TRBV19 NA NA CASALGEVSTEAFF TGTGCCAGTGCCCTCGGGGAGGTTAGCACTGAAGCTTTCTTT
TRBJ1-6 TRBV3-1 NA few CASSHSGADNSPLHF TGTGCCAGCAGCCATTCAGGGGCAGATAATTCACCCCTCCACTTT
TRBJ2-1 TRBV7-3 NA NA CASSLITEINEQFF TGTGCCAGCAGCTTAATTACTGAAATCAATGAGCAGTTCTTC
TRBJ2-7 TRBV6-2/TRBV6-3 NA NA CASSYGGEQYF TGTGCCAGCAGTTACGGTGGAGAGCAGTACTTC
TRBJ2-1 TRBV5-6 TRBD2 few CASSQRGLAEGSSYNEQFF TGTGCCAGCAGTCAGAGGGGACTAGCGGAGGGGAGCTCCTACAATGAGCAGTTCTTC
TRBJ1-2 TRBV2 TRBD1 NA CASSGPGQGVDRYGYTF TGTGCCAGCAGTGGACCGGGACAGGGGGTTGATCGGTATGGCTACACCTTC
TRBJ1-2 TRBV12-3/TRBV12-4 NA NA CASSLVQATNYGYTF TGTGCCAGCAGTTTAGTACAGGCGACTAACTATGGCTACACCTTC
TRBJ1-6 TRBV4-3 NA many CASSQAYNSPLHF TGCGCCAGCAGCCAAGCTTATAATTCACCCCTCCACTTT
TRBJ2-7 TRBV7-8 NA NA CASSLAQATHYEQYF TGTGCCAGCAGCTTAGCCCAAGCTACCCACTACGAGCAGTACTTC
TRBJ2-1 TRBV12-3/TRBV12-4 NA few CASSHLGAYEQFF TGTGCCAGCAGTCACCTTGGGGCCTATGAGCAGTTCTTC
TRBJ2-6 TRBV7-3 NA NA CASSSRAAGANVLTF TGTGCCAGCAGCTCACGGGCGGCTGGGGCCAACGTCCTGACTTTC
TRBJ1-2 TRBV20-1 NA NA CSARGGTDNYGYTF TGCAGTGCTAGGGGGGGGACTGATAACTATGGCTACACCTTC
TRBJ1-2 TRBV4-3 TRBD1 few CASSQFTGEDGYTF TGCGCCAGCAGCCAGTTCACAGGGGAGGATGGCTACACCTTC
TRBJ1-2 TRBV4-1 NA few CASSAPGTGNYGYTF TGCGCCAGCAGCGCTCCTGGGACGGGTAACTATGGCTACACCTTC
TRBJ1-1 TRBV6-1 NA few CASSENADSNTEAFF TGTGCCAGCAGTGAAAACGCCGACTCGAACACTGAAGCTTTCTTT
TRBJ1-6 TRBV19 NA NA CASSPQSTTNGSPLHF TGTGCCAGTAGCCCACAGTCAACGACCAATGGTTCACCCCTCCACTTT
TRBJ2-3 TRBV5-4 NA NA CASSPSGLSTDTQYF TGTGCCAGCAGCCCCTCGGGACTGAGCACAGATACGCAGTATTTT
TRBJ2-1 TRBV7-2 NA NA CASSLAGPQQFF TGTGCCAGCAGCTTAGCGGGACCCCAGCAGTTCTTC
TRBJ2-4 TRBV27 NA few CASSPRLKNIQYF TGTGCCAGCAGTCCCAGGCTAAAAAACATTCAGTACTTC
TRBJ2-1 TRBV24-1 NA few CATSELPSVRGGYNEQFF TGTGCCACCAGTGAACTGCCTAGTGTCAGAGGGGGATACAATGAGCAGTTCTTC
TRBJ2-7 TRBV7-9 NA few CASSPQPLTYEQYF TGTGCCAGCAGCCCCCAGCCTTTAACCTACGAGCAGTACTTC
TRBJ2-1 TRBV12-3/TRBV12-4 TRBD2 NA CASTKPPREGYNEQFF TGTGCCAGCACGAAGCCCCCCCGGGAGGGGTACAATGAGCAGTTCTTC
TRBJ1-1 TRBV12-3/TRBV12-4 NA NA CASTLGNTEAFF TGTGCCAGCACCCTCGGGAACACTGAAGCTTTCTTT
TRBJ2-7 TRBV12-3/TRBV12-4 NA many CASSLGGLSYEQYF TGTGCCAGCAGTTTAGGAGGACTGTCCTACGAGCAGTACTTC
TRBJ1-2 TRBV28 NA few CASSLGRAGYGYTF TGTGCCAGCAGTTTAGGCAGGGCCGGCTATGGCTACACCTTC
TRBJ2-1 TRBV7-3 TRBD2 NA CASSFPGTRYNEQFF TGTGCCAGCAGCTTTCCAGGGACTAGGTACAATGAGCAGTTCTTC
TRBJ2-3 TRBV7-6 TRBD1 NA CASSLGQGAGTDTQYF TGTGCCAGCAGCTTAGGACAGGGGGCTGGCACAGATACGCAGTATTTT
TRBJ2-2 TRBV4-2 NA few CASSQAVGHPSELFF TGTGCCAGCAGCCAAGCAGTGGGACACCCTTCGGAGCTGTTTTTT
TRBJ1-5 TRBV20-1 NA few CSARDSSNPNQPQHF TGCAGTGCTAGAGATTCTTCCAATCCCAATCAGCCCCAGCATTTT